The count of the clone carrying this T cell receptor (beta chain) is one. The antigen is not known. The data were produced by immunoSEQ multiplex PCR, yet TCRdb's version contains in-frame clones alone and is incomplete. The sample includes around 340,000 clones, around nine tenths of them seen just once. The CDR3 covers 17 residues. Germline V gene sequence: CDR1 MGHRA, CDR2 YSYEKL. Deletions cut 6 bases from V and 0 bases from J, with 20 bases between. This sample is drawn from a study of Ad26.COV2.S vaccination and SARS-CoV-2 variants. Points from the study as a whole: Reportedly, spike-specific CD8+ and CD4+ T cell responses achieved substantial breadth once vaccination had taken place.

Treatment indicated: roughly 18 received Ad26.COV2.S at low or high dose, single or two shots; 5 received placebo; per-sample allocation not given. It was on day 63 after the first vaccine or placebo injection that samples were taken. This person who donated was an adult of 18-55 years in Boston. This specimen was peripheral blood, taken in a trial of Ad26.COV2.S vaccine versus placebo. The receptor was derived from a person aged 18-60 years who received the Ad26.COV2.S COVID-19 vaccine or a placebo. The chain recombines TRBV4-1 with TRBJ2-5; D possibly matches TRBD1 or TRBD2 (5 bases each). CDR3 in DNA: TGCGCCAGCAGACGTATAGTAGCAGGGCGGGACCAAGAGACCCAGTACTTC. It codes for CASRRIVAGRDQETQYF.